One sample yielded the 4 T cell receptor beta chains listed below, sequenced in a study of cytomegalovirus exposure and HLA in healthy donors. PCR used 60 Vbeta primers and 13 Jbeta primers. Using immunoSEQ multiplex PCR, the repertoire was profiled, and TCRdb retains in-frame clones only, with some absent. This table holds roughly 180,000 clones, roughly 80% found once. The sample comprised PBMCs. The receptor set was obtained from a woman aged 18-35 years in good health and CMV-seronegative.

The rearrangement uses TRBV6-4 and TRBJ2-3; the match to TRBD1 covers 11 bases. Germline V gene sequence: CDR1 MRHNA, CDR2 SNTAGT. The CDR3 length is 15 residues. V lost 3 bases and J lost 3; bases outside the gene matches: 2. The CDR3 region is CASSEGQGETDTQYF. DNA for the CDR3: TGTGCCAGCAGTGAGGGACAGGGGGAGACAGATACGCAGTATTTT.

The V call is TRBV10-3, the J call TRBJ2-7; TRBD1 matches 9 bases. The germline V gene has CDR1 ENHRY and CDR2 SYGVKD. The CDR3 contains 13 residues. Trimming removed 6 bases from V and 4 bases from J; junction bases left unmatched: 4. In DNA, the CDR3 is TGTGCCATCAGCCGGGACAGGGTGTACGAGCAGTACTTC. Translated: CAISRDRVYEQYF.

This chain uses TRBV5-4 with TRBJ2-7; 7 bases are a match to TRBD2. The CDR3 runs to 15 residues. J gave up 1 base and V 4 bases, and 8 bases lay outside the gene matches. Germline CDR1 is SGHNT and CDR2 is YYREEE (reference sequence). The CDR3 nucleotides read TGTGCCAGCAGCGGGGGGGGACTACAGTCCTACGAGCAGTACTTC. It is translated as CASSGGGLQSYEQYF.

This clone turned up a few times. The gene calls are TRBV6-5 and TRBJ1-2; perhaps TRBD1 as D (5 bases). Germline V gene sequence: CDR1 MNHEY, CDR2 SVGAGI. The CDR3 spans 13 residues. Trimming shortened V by 4 bases and J by 2 bases, and 8 bases separated the two germline ends. The DNA for the CDR3 is TGTGCCAGCAGTTCTGGGGGGAACTATGGCTACACCTTC. It is translated as CASSSGGNYGYTF.